This is a list of T cell receptor beta chains from one sample in a study of blood T cell repertoires in COVID-19. Only in-frame clones appear in the TCRdb table, and some are missing; sequencing was by immunoSEQ multiplex PCR. The sample records approximately 170,000 clones, about 86% being singletons. The sequencing sample was made of PBMCs or T cells enriched from blood (not recorded which). The receptors shown here come from a woman in her fifties or sixties in a cohort exposed to, infected with or recovered from COVID-19 (not recorded which). Each CDR3 is given with its conserved first and last residue.

CDR3	V	J
CASSQDQSRNQPQHF	TRBV4-2	TRBJ1-5
CASSLKGPRGRALDEQFF	TRBV7-6	TRBJ2-1
CASSEDTYGYTF	TRBV9	TRBJ1-2
CASSSWTSGDYEQYF	TRBV13	TRBJ2-7
CASSLSPRGITEAFF	TRBV5-6	TRBJ1-1
CASSFKRDSEAFF	TRBV27	TRBJ1-1
CASSLAGGKDEQYF	TRBV28	TRBJ2-7
CASSSLNQPQHF	TRBV28	TRBJ1-5
CASMDPDRGGYEQYF	TRBV2	TRBJ2-7
CASSGQGNSNQPQHF	TRBV5-5	TRBJ1-5
CASSTGTGNLGWASWGNEQFF	TRBV19	TRBJ2-1
CASSYSLGANVLTF	TRBV6-5	TRBJ2-6
CASSQGIATGEETQYF	TRBV4-1	TRBJ2-5
CASSLGGQGAFGYTF	TRBV11-2	TRBJ1-2
CASSPSMGDYGYTF	TRBV18	TRBJ1-2
CASATEKLFF	TRBV28	TRBJ1-4
CAWSVGGSHYEQYF	TRBV30	TRBJ2-7
CASNPVGQGPGELFF	TRBV6-5	TRBJ2-2
CSAVNIGGETQYF	TRBV29-1	TRBJ2-5
CASSPRTGDEQFF	TRBV3-1/TRBV3-2	TRBJ2-1
CASSSTGTGIYNEQFF	TRBV7-3	TRBJ2-1
CASSSTQNTEAFF	TRBV5-1	TRBJ1-1
CSVDSGRTGQYF	TRBV29-1	TRBJ2-7
CASSLVSGLPTDTQYF	TRBV7-8	TRBJ2-3
CASSIGGTQYEQYF	TRBV19	TRBJ2-7
CASSVGGGQNYGYTF	TRBV5-4	TRBJ1-2
CAIGSVAGDIDTQYF	TRBV6-5	TRBJ2-3
CAISYQDRVGAFF	TRBV10-3	TRBJ1-1
CASSLSGRASETQYF	TRBV5-1	TRBJ2-5
CASSFILAGGEETQYF	TRBV11-2	TRBJ2-5
CASSPRGGFDEKLFF	TRBV5-1	TRBJ1-4